This section outlines one T cell receptor (beta chain) sequence together with its context. Method: immunoSEQ multiplex PCR; TCRdb's copy keeps in-frame clones and lacks some. The sample shows 55,000 to 90,000 clones, about 85% of them seen only once. The CDR3 covers 16 residues. The V gene's germline CDR1 is LNHDA and CDR2 SQIVND (reference sequence). The J segment lost 5 bases and the V segment lost 8 bases, leaving 11 bases of the junction unmatched. The sample belongs to a study of blood T cell repertoires in COVID-19. Overall study context: Both acute and convalescent COVID-19 samples were obtained from the United States, Italy and Spain. Nucleic acid was either cDNA or gDNA, and it came from T cells, B-cell-depleted T cells, or PBMCs.

The sequencing input was peripheral blood. The sequence derives from a man in his sixties or seventies with active COVID-19. The chain links TRBV19 to TRBJ2-3; TRBD2 matches at 12 bases. The CDR3 here is CASGGTSGYGRDTQYF. The CDR3 nucleotides read TGTGCCAGTGGGGGGACTAGCGGGTATGGTAGAGATACGCAGTATTTT.